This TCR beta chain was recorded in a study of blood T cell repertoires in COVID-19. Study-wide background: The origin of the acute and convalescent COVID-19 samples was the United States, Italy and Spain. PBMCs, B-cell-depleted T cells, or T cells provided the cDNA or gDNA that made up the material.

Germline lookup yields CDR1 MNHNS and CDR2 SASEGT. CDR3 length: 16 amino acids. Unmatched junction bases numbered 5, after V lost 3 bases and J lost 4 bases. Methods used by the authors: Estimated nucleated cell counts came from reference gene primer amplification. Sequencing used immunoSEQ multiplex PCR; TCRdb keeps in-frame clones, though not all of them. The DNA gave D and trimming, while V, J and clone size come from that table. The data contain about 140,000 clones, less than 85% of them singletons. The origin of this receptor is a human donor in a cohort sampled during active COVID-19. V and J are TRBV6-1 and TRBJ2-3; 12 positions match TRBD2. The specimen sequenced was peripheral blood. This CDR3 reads CASSEASGGASDTQYF. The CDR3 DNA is TGTGCCAGCAGTGAGGCTAGCGGGGGGGCCTCAGATACGCAGTATTTT.